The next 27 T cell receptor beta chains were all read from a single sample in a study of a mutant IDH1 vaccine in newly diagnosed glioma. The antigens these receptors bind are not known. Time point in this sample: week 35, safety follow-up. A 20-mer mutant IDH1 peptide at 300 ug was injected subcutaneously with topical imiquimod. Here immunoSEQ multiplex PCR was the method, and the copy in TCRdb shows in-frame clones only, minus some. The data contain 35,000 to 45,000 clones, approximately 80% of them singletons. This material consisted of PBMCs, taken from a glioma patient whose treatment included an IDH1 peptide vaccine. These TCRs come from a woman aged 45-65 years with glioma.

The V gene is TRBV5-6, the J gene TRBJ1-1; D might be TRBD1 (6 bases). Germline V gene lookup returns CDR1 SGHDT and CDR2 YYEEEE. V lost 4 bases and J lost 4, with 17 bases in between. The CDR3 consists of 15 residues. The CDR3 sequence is CASSRKGARGTEAFF. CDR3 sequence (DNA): TGTGCCAGCAGCCGTAAAGGGGCCAGGGGCACTGAAGCTTTCTTT.

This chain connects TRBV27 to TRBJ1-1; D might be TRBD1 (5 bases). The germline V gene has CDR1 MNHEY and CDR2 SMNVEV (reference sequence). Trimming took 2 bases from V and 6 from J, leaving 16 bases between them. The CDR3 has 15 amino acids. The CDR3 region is CASSLGTPGYSEAFF. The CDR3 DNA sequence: TGTGCCAGCAGTTTAGGGACTCCTGGATACTCTGAAGCTTTCTTT.

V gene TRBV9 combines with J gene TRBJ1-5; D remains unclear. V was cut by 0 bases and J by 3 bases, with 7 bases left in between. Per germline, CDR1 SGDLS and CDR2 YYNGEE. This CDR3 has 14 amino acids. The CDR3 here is CASSVGGDNQPQHF. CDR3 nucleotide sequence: TGTGCCAGCAGCGTAGGAGGTGACAATCAGCCCCAGCATTTT.

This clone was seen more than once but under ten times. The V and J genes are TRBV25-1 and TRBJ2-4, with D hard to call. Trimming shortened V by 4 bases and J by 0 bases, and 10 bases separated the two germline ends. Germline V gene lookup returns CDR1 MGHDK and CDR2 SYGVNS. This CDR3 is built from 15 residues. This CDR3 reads CASSGKLLAKNIQYF. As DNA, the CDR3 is TGTGCCAGCAGTGGGAAACTCTTAGCCAAAAACATTCAGTACTTC. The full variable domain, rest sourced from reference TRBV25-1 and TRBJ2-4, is EADIYQTPRYLVIGTGKKITLECSQTMGHDKMYWYQQDPGMELHLIHYSYGVNSTEKGDLSSESTVSRIRTEHFPLTLESARPSHTSQYLCASSGKLLAKNIQYFGAGTRLSVL.

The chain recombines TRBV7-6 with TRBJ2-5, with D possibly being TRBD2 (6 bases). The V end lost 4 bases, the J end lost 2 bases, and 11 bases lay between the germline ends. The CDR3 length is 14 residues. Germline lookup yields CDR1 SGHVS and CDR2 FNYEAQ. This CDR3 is CASSSFGGQETQYF. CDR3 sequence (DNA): TGTGCCAGCAGCTCCTTCGGGGGACAAGAGACCCAGTACTTC.

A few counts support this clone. The DNA for the CDR3 is TGTGCCAGCAGTGACGTTTGGTCAGGCCCAGCTTTCTTT. Protein sequence: CASSDVWSGPAFF. The chain uses TRBV6-4 and TRBJ1-1; D is unresolved. V shed 2 bases and J shed 10 bases, with 14 bases lying between them. This CDR3 spans 13 amino acids. Germline V CDR1 and CDR2: MRHNA, SNTAGT.

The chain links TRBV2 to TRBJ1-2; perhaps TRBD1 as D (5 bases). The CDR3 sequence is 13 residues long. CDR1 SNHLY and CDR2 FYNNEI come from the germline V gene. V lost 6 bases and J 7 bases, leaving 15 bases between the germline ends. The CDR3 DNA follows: TGTGCCAGCAGGGACGGGACGGAGGTTGGCTACACCTTC. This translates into CASRDGTEVGYTF.

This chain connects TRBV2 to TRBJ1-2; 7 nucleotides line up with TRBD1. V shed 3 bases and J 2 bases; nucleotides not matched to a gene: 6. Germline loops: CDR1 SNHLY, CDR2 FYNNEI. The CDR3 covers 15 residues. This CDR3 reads CASSDFTGVNYGYTF. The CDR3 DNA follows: TGTGCCAGCAGTGATTTTACAGGGGTAAACTATGGCTACACCTTC.

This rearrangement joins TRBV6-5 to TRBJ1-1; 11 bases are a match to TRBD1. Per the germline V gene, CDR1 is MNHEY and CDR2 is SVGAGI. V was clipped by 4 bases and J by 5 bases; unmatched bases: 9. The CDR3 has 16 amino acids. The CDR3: CASSSLLDRGQTEAFF. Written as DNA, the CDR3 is TGTGCCAGCAGTTCTTTACTGGACAGGGGGCAAACTGAAGCTTTCTTT.

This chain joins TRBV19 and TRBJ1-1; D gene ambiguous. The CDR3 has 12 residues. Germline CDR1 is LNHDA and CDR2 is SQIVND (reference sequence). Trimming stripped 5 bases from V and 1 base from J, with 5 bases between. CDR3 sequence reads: CASSLRNTEAFF. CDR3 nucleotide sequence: TGTGCCAGTAGTCTTCGGAACACTGAAGCTTTCTTT.

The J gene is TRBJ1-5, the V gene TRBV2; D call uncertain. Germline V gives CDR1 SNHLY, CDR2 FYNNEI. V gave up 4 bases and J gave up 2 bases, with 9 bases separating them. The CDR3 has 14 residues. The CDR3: CASSVPSGNQPQHF. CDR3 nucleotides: TGTGCCAGCAGTGTTCCTAGTGGCAATCAGCCCCAGCATTTT.

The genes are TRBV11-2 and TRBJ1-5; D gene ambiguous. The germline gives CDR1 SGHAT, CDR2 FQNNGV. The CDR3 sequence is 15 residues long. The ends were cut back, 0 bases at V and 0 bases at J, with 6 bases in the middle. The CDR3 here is CASSLDPGSNQPQHF. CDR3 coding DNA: TGTGCCAGCAGCTTAGATCCGGGTAGCAATCAGCCCCAGCATTTT.

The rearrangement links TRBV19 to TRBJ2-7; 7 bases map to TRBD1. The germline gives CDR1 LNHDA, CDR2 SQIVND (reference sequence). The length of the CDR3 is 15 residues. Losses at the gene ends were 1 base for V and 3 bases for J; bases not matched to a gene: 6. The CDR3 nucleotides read TGTGCCAGTAGTATAGGGACAGGACCCTTCTACGAGCAGTACTTC. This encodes CASSIGTGPFYEQYF.

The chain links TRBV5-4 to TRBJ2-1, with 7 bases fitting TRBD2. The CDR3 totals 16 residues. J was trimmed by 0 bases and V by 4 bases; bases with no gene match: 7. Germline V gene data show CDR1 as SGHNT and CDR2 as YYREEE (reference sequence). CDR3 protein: CASSQGLLSSYNEQFF. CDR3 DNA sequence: TGTGCCAGCAGCCAGGGACTACTATCCTCCTACAATGAGCAGTTCTTC.

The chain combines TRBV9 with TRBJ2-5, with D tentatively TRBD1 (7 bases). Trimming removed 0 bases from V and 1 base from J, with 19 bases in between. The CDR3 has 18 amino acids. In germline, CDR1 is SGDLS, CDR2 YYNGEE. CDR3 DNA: TGTGCCAGCAGCGTAGCTACTTGGCAGGGGGGAATCCAAGAGACCCAGTACTTC. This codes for CASSVATWQGGIQETQYF.

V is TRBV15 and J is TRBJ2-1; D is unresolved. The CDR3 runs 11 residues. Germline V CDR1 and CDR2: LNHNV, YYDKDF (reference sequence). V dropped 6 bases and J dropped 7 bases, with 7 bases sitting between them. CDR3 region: CATRGRNEQFF. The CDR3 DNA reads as TGTGCCACCAGGGGAAGGAATGAGCAGTTCTTC.

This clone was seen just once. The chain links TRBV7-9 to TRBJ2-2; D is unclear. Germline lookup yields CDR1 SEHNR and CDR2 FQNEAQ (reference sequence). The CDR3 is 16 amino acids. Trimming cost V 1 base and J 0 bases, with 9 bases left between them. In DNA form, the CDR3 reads TGTGCCAGCAGCTTAGAGTACAGCTCGAACACCGGGGAGCTGTTTTTT. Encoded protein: CASSLEYSSNTGELFF.

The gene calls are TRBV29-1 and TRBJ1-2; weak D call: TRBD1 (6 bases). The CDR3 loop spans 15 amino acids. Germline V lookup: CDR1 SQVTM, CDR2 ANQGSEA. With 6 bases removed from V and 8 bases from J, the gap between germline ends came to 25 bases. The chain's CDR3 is CSVRRGSTGPRGYTF. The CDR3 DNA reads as TGCAGCGTCCGGCGAGGGTCAACAGGGCCGCGGGGCTACACCTTC.

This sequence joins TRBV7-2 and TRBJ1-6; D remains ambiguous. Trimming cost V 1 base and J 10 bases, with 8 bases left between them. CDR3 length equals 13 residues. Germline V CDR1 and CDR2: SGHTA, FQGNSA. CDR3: CASSLDSVSPLHF. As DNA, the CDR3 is TGTGCCAGCAGCTTAGACTCGGTCTCACCCCTCCACTTT.

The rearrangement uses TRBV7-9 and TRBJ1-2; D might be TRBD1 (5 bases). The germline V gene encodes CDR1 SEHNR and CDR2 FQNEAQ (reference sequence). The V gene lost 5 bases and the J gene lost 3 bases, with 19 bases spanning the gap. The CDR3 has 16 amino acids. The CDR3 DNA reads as TGTGCCAGCAGCCCAGGACAAACACGTAAGGACTATGGCTACACCTTC. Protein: CASSPGQTRKDYGYTF. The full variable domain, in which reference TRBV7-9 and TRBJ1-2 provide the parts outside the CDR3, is DTGVSQNPRHKITKRGQNVTFRCDPISEHNRLYWYRQTLGQGPEFLTYFQNEAQLEKSRLLSDRFSAERPKGSFSTLEIQRTEQGDSAMYLCASSPGQTRKDYGYTFGSGTRLTVV.

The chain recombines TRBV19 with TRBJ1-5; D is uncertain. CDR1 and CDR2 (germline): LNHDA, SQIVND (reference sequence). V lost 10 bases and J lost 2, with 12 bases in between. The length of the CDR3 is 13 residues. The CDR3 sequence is CATSSQRNQPQHF. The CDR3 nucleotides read TGTGCCACCTCCAGTCAGCGCAATCAGCCCCAGCATTTT. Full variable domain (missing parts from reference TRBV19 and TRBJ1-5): DGGITQSPKYLFRKEGQNVTLSCEQNLNHDAMYWYRQDPGQGLRLIYYSQIVNDFQKGDIAEGYSVSREKKESFPLTVTSAQKNPTAFYLCATSSQRNQPQHFGDGTRLSIL.

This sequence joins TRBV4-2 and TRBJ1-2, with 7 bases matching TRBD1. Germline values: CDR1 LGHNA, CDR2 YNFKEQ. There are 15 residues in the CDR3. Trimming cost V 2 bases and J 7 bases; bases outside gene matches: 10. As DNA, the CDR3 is TGTGCCAGCAGCCAAAGTGACAGGGCAGGTCGTGGCTACACCTTC. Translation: CASSQSDRAGRGYTF.

The DNA of the CDR3 is TGTGCCAGCAGCCCCCGACTAGCGGGGGGGGGCGATACGCAGTATTTT. Its protein product is CASSPRLAGGGDTQYF. The chain combines TRBV13 with TRBJ2-3; 14 bases agree with TRBD2. This CDR3 has 16 residues. Trimming at V came to 5 bases and at J to 6 bases, leaving 7 bases not matched to a gene. Germline V CDR1 and CDR2: PRHDT, FYEKMQ (reference sequence).

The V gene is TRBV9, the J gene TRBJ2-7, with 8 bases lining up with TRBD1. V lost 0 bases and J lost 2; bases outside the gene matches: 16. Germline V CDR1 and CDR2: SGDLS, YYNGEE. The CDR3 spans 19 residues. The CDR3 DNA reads TGTGCCAGCAGCGTAGCCCCAGGCGGCAGACAGGGGCAGGCCTACGAGCAGTACTTC. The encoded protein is CASSVAPGGRQGQAYEQYF.

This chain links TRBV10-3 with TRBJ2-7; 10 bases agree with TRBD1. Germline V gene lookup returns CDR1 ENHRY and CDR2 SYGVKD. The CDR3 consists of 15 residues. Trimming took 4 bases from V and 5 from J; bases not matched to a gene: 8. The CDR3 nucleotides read TGTGCCATCAGTGTACCGGGACAGGGGTATGACGAGCAGTACTTC. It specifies CAISVPGQGYDEQYF.

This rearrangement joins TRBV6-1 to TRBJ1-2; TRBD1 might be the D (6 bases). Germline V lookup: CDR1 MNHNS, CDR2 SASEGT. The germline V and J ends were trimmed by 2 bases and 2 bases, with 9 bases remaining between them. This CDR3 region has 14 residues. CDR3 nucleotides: TGTGCCAGCAGTGAACAGGGGCTCAACTATGGCTACACCTTC. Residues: CASSEQGLNYGYTF.

The DNA of the CDR3 is TGTGCCAGCAGAGAGACTCGCAATCAGCCCCAGCATTTT. Its translation: CASRETRNQPQHF. The V and J genes are TRBV6-5 and TRBJ1-5, with D hard to call. The CDR3 totals 13 residues. Trimming cost V 6 bases and J 2 bases, with 8 bases left between them. CDR1 is MNHEY and CDR2 is SVGAGI in the germline V gene.